Below, 14 T cell receptor beta chains from the same sample are listed, as sequenced in a study of cytomegalovirus exposure and HLA in healthy donors. Amplification used 60 Vbeta primers and 13 Jbeta primers. Data came from immunoSEQ multiplex PCR; TCRdb stores just in-frame clones and leaves some out. The data hold some 210,000 clones, with about four fifths observed a single time. The sequenced sample was PBMCs. The receptors were sampled from a woman in her fifties or sixties in good health and CMV-seropositive.

This clone was detected only once. The rearrangement links TRBV4-2 to TRBJ2-1; 9 bases are a match to TRBD2. The J segment lost 7 bases and the V segment lost 4 bases, leaving 14 bases of the junction unmatched. CDR3 length: 17 residues. Germline CDR1 reads LGHNA; CDR2 reads YNFKEQ. The CDR3 coding sequence is TGTGCCAGCAGCCCCGACCTGGGCGGGGGGGCTCTAAATGAGCAGTTCTTC. This gives the protein CASSPDLGGGALNEQFF.

The rearrangement joins TRBV4-1 to TRBJ2-1, with TRBD2 identical over 7 bases. CDR3 length equals 15 residues. The V and J ends lost 1 base and 2 bases, in that order; junction bases with no gene match: 2. Germline CDR1 is MGHRA and CDR2 is YSYEKL. CDR3 loop: CASSQGGGPYNEQFF. The DNA for the CDR3 is TGCGCCAGCAGCCAAGGGGGGGGACCCTACAATGAGCAGTTCTTC.

The V and J genes are TRBV7-3 and TRBJ2-2; 13 nucleotides agree with TRBD2. The CDR3 loop spans 16 amino acids. Germline loops: CDR1 SGHTA, CDR2 FQGTGA. V was pared by 4 bases and J by 8 bases, with 7 bases of the junction left unmatched. The CDR3: CASSSGTSGVGGELFF. As DNA, the CDR3 is TGTGCCAGCAGCTCCGGGACTAGCGGGGTTGGTGGGGAGCTGTTTTTT.

The chain joins TRBV6-5 to TRBJ2-1; 7 bases agree with TRBD2. The CDR3 spans 14 residues. Per germline, CDR1 MNHEY and CDR2 SVGAGI. V lost 6 bases to trimming and J lost 4 bases; unmatched junction nucleotides: 6. This CDR3 is CASSELARYNEQFF. CDR3 DNA: TGTGCCAGCAGCGAACTAGCGCGATACAATGAGCAGTTCTTC.

This clone was counted many times. V usage is TRBV6-1 and J usage is TRBJ2-7; 9 bases are a match to TRBD1. V lost 3 bases, J lost 3 bases, and 15 bases stayed unmatched. This CDR3 is 18 amino acids long. Looked up from germline, CDR1 is MNHNS and CDR2 is SASEGT. CDR3 in DNA: TGTGCCAGCAGTGAGGGGAAGGGTATAGGGACAGGGAGCTACGAGCAGTACTTC. As protein: CASSEGKGIGTGSYEQYF.

This clone was counted a single time. The chain employs TRBV5-1 and TRBJ2-2, with TRBD2 matching 10 bases. The CDR3 length is 16 residues. Germline loops: CDR1 SGHRS, CDR2 YFSETQ. The J segment lost 4 bases and the V segment lost 4 bases, leaving 7 bases of the junction unmatched. CDR3 sequence (DNA): TGCGCCAGCAGCCCCATCAGACTAGCGGGCACCGGGGAGCTGTTTTTT. Translating it yields CASSPIRLAGTGELFF.

Only one count was recorded for this clone. The same CDR3 is also encoded by other DNA sequences in this sample. The rearrangement uses TRBV27 and TRBJ1-2; 8 bases map to TRBD1. Germline V gives CDR1 MNHEY, CDR2 SMNVEV (reference sequence). Germline trimming cut 4 bases from V and 1 base from J; bases unmatched to any gene: 2. This CDR3 has 14 residues. CDR3 bases: TGTGCCAGCAGTTCAACAGGGGGTAACTATGGCTACACCTTC. This encodes CASSSTGGNYGYTF.

The chain links TRBV7-9 to TRBJ2-2; possible D gene TRBD1, 6 bases. The V and J ends lost 8 bases and 4 bases respectively, with 11 bases between them. Germline CDR1 and CDR2: SEHNR and FQNEAQ (reference sequence). CDR3 length equals 13 residues. CDR3 nucleotides: TGTGCCAGCCGACAGGCGATCACCGGGGAGCTGTTTTTT. It codes for CASRQAITGELFF.

This clone appeared a single time. The chain combines TRBV4-1 with TRBJ2-7, with 7 bases aligning to TRBD1. The length of the CDR3 is 16 residues. Germline CDR1 and CDR2: MGHRA and YSYEKL. J was trimmed by 1 base and V by 1 base; bases with no gene match: 7. The CDR3 loop is CASSQGGDSYSYEQYF. CDR3 DNA sequence: TGCGCCAGCAGCCAAGGAGGGGACAGCTATTCCTACGAGCAGTACTTC.

This clone occurred a few times. The chain uses TRBV6-1 and TRBJ1-5; 8 bases map to TRBD1. CDR1 is MNHNS, CDR2 SASEGT, per germline. V was clipped by 3 bases and J by 5 bases; unmatched bases: 3. The CDR3 is made up of 14 amino acids. The CDR3 region has the DNA TGTGCCAGCAGTGAGGGACAGGCCCATCAGCCCCAGCATTTT. Amino acids: CASSEGQAHQPQHF.

This clone turned up a few times. J is TRBJ2-1 and V is TRBV10-3, with D maybe TRBD1 (5 bases). The CDR3 length is 14 residues. The germline CDR1 and CDR2 sequences are ENHRY and SYGVKD. Trimming pared 6 bases from V and 6 bases from J, leaving 15 bases between. The CDR3 region has the DNA TGTGCCATCAGCTCTTCGACAGCCACCAATGAGCAGTTCTTC. It encodes CAISSSTATNEQFF.

V is TRBV19 and J is TRBJ2-4, with 7 bases that match TRBD2. The CDR3 has 14 amino acids. From germline, CDR1 is LNHDA and CDR2 SQIVND (reference sequence). With V trimmed by 0 bases and J by 9 bases, 5 bases remained unmatched. CDR3: CASSIDSASGIQYF. The DNA for the CDR3 is TGTGCCAGTAGTATAGATTCAGCTAGCGGCATTCAGTACTTC. Full variable domain (remainder filled in from reference TRBV19 and TRBJ2-4): DGGITQSPKYLFRKEGQNVTLSCEQNLNHDAMYWYRQDPGQGLRLIYYSQIVNDFQKGDIAEGYSVSREKKESFPLTVTSAQKNPTAFYLCASSIDSASGIQYFGAGTRLSVL.

V gene TRBV7-9 combines with J gene TRBJ2-7; D may be TRBD2 (5 bases). From germline, CDR1 is SEHNR and CDR2 FQNEAQ (reference sequence). This CDR3 is 13 amino acids long. V was pared by 0 bases and J by 7 bases, with 10 bases between. CDR3 loop: CASSLAGIQEQYF. The CDR3 coding sequence is TGTGCCAGCAGCTTAGCCGGGATACAAGAGCAGTACTTC.

The chain is built from TRBV9 and TRBJ2-7; D not certain. This CDR3 has 13 amino acids. The V gene's germline CDR1 is SGDLS and CDR2 YYNGEE. V lost 0 bases and J 4 bases, leaving 8 bases between the germline ends. CDR3 nucleotide sequence: TGTGCCAGCAGCGTAGGACTGGCATACGAGCAGTACTTC. It translates to CASSVGLAYEQYF. The complete variable domain, with remaining parts taken from reference TRBV9 and TRBJ2-7, reads DSGVTQTPKHLITATGQRVTLRCSPRSGDLSVYWYQQSLDQGLQFLIQYYNGEERAKGNILERFSAQQFPDLHSELNLSSLELGDSALYFCASSVGLAYEQYFGPGTRLTVT.